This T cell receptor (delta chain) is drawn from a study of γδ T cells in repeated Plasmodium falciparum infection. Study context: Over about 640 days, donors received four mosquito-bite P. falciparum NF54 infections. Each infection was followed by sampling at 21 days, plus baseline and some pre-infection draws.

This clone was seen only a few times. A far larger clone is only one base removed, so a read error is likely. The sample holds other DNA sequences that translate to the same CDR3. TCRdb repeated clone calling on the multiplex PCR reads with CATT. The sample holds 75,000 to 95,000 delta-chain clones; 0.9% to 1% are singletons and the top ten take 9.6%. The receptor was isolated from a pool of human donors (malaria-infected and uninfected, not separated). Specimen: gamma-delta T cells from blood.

The CDR3 DNA is TGTGCCTGTGCCAAACTGACTTACACCGACAAACTCATCTTT. It is translated as CACAKLTYTDKLIF. This chain joins TRDV2 and TRDJ1; D call uncertain. Because TCRdb records no J gene, it was assigned here through a match of the DNA to germline. CDR1 and CDR2 (germline): GEAIGNYY, EKD. CDR3 length equals 14 residues.